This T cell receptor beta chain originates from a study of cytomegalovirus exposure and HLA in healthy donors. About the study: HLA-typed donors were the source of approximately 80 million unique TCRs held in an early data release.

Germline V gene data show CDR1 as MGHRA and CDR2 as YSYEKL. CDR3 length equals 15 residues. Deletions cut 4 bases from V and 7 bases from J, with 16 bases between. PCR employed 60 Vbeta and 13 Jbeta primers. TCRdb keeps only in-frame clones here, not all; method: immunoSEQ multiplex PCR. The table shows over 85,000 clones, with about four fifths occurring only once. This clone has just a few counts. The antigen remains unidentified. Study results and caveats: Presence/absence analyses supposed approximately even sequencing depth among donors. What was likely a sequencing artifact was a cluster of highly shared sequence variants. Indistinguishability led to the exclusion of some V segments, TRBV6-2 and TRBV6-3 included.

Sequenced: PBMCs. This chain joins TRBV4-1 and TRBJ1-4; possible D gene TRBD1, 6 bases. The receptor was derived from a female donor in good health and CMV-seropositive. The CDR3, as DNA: TGCGCCAGCAGCCCCCTCGGGGGGGCGCGTGAAAAACTGTTTTTT. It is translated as CASSPLGGAREKLFF.